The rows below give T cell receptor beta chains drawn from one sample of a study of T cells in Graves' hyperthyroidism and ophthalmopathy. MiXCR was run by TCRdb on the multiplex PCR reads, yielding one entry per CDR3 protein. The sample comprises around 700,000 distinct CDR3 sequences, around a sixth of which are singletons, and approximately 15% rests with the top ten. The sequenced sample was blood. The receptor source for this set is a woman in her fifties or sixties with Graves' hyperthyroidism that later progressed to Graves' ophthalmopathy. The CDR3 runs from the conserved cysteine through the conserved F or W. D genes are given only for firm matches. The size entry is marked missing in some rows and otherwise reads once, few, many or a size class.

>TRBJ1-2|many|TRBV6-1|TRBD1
TGTGCCAGCAGAGCCTCCGGGACAGAAGCTAACTATGGCTACACCTTC
CASRASGTEANYGYTF
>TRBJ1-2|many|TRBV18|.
TGTGCCAGCTCACCGGATTATGGCTACACCTTC
CASSPDYGYTF
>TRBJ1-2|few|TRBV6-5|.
TGTGCCAGCAGTTACTCGGGGCCAAACTATGGCTACACCTTC
CASSYSGPNYGYTF
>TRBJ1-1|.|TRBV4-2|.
TGTGCCAGCAGCCAAGCAGACGCTGAAGCTTTCTTT
CASSQADAEAFF
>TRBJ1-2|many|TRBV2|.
TGTGCCAGCAGTGATCTTGGGAATGACTATGGCTACACCTTC
CASSDLGNDYGYTF
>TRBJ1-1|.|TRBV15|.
TGTGCCACCAGCAGGTCGGGGGGCCCGGGCACTGAAGCTTTCTTT
CATSRSGGPGTEAFF
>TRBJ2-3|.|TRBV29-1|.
TGCAGCGTTGAAAGCAGAATCACAGATACGCAGTATTTT
CSVESRITDTQYF
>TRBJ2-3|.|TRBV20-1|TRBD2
TGCAGTGCTAGCGGGGGGGCCTTTGATACGCAGTATTTT
CSASGGAFDTQYF
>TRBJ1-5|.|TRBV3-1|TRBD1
TGTGCCAGCAGCCTACAGGGGCAAAATCAGCCCCAGCATTTT
CASSLQGQNQPQHF
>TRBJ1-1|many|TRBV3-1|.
TGTGCCAGCAGGTTCGGACAACTGAACACTGAAGCTTTCTTT
CASRFGQLNTEAFF
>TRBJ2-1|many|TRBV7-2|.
TGTGCCAGCAGCTCGGACGCCGGAACCTACAATGAGCAGTTCTTC
CASSSDAGTYNEQFF
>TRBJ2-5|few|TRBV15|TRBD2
TGTGCCACCAGCACCGAGCGGGGGGGCGCACGTAGAGAGACCCAGTACTTC
CATSTERGGARRETQYF
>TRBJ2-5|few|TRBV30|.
TGTGCCTGGAGTGGGGGTTACCAAGAGACCCAGTACTTC
CAWSGGYQETQYF
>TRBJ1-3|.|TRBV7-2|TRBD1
TGTGCCAGCAGCTTAACGACAGGGGGCAGCTCTGGAAACACCATATATTTT
CASSLTTGGSSGNTIYF
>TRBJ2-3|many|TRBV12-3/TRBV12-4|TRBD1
TGTGCCAGCAGAAAACCGACAGGGAGCACAGATACGCAGTATTTT
CASRKPTGSTDTQYF
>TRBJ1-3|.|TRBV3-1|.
TGTGCCAGCAGCCAAGATCCAACAGGGCCGGGGTTTGGAAACACCATATATTTT
CASSQDPTGPGFGNTIYF
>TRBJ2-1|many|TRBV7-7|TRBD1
TGTGCTAGCAGCTTATATGGCCTGGGGACAGGGGTATCGGATGAGCAGTTCTTC
CASSLYGLGTGVSDEQFF
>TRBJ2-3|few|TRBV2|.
TGTGCCAGCATAGGGCTCACGCAGTATTTT
CASIGLTQYF
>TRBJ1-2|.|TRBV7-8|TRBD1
TGTGCCAGCAGCTTGGGACAGATAAACTATGGCTACACCTTC
CASSLGQINYGYTF
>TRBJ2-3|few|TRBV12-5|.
TGTGCTAGTGGTTTGGGTCTAGCGCTCTCCACAGATACGCAGTATTTT
CASGLGLALSTDTQYF
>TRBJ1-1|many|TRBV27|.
TGTGCCAGCAGTTTATCCAACAAGTACACACCAAACACTGAAGCTTTCTTT
CASSLSNKYTPNTEAFF
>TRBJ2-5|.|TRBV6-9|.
TGTGCCAGCAGTTGGAACAGAGAAGAAGAGACCCAGTACTTC
CASSWNREEETQYF
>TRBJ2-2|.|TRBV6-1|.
TGTGCCAGCACCGACCTCCGGACAGCGAACACCGGGGAGCTGTTTTTT
CASTDLRTANTGELFF
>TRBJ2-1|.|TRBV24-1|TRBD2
TGTGCCACCAGTGACGCCTACGGGGGGGGAGGCAATGAGCAGTTCTTC
CATSDAYGGGGNEQFF
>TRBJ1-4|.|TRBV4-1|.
TGCGCCAGCAAGAGGGGGGCAGCGATTGCAACTAATGAAAAACTGTTTTTT
CASKRGAAIATNEKLFF
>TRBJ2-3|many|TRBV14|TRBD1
TGTGCCAGCAGCCTAGTAAACCCCGGGACAGGTAGCACAGATACGCAGTATTTT
CASSLVNPGTGSTDTQYF
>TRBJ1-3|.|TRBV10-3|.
TGTGCCACCTTGGATGGCGGACCTGGAAACACCATATATTTT
CATLDGGPGNTIYF
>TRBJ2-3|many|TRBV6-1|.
TGTGCCAGCAGGGGGGGAGCCCTCTCTAGCACAGATACGCAGTATTTT
CASRGGALSSTDTQYF
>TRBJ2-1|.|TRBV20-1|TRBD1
TGCAGTGCTAGAGAACCGGGACAGGGATACAATGAGCAGTTCTTC
CSAREPGQGYNEQFF
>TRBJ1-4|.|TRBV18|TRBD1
TGTGCCAGCTCCGGGACAGCGGGTGAAAAACTGTTTTTT
CASSGTAGEKLFF
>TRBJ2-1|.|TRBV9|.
TGTGCCAGCAGCGTAAGGGGAGACAATGAGCAGTTCTTC
CASSVRGDNEQFF
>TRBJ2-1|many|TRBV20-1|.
TGCAGTGCTAGAGATGTTCTAGCGACCTACAATGAGCAGTTCTTC
CSARDVLATYNEQFF
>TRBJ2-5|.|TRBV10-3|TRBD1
TGTGCCATCAGTGACCCCGGACAGGGTAGGGAGACCCAGTACTTC
CAISDPGQGRETQYF
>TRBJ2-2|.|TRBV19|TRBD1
TGTGCCAGTAGTATTGTCGGACAGGGACTGTTTTTT
CASSIVGQGLFF
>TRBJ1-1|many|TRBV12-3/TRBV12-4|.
TGTGCCAGCAGTTTAGGGCAGGGGGCTTTCTTT
CASSLGQGAFF
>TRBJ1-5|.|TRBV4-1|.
TGCGCCAGCAGCCCAACAGTATGGGACGGTTTGAAAGGCAATCAGCCCCAGCATTTT
CASSPTVWDGLKGNQPQHF
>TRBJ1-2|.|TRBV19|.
TGTGCCAGTAGTACGCGACGGTTGGGAGACTATGGCTACACCTTC
CASSTRRLGDYGYTF
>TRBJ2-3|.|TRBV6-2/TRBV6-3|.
TGTGCCAGCATAGGTGCCCCTAGCACAGATACGCAGTATTTT
CASIGAPSTDTQYF
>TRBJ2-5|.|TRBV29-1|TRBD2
TGCAGCGTTGGAGGCCTGGAAGCGGGACAGTACTTC
CSVGGLEAGQYF
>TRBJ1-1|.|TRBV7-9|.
TGTGCCAGCAGCTTAGGTCTGGGGGCGAACACTGAAGCTTTCTTT
CASSLGLGANTEAFF
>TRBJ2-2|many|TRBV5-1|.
TGCGCCAGCAGCGACGGGCGGGCCTGGGAGCTGTTTTTT
CASSDGRAWELFF
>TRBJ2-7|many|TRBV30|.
TGTGCCTGGAGTGTACAGGGCTACGAGCAGTACTTC
CAWSVQGYEQYF
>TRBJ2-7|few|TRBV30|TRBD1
TGTGCCTGGAGTGGGGACAGGGACACCTACGAGCAGTACTTC
CAWSGDRDTYEQYF
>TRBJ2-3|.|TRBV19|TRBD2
TGTGCCAGTAGTAAGCGGGGGGCCGGAGATACGCAGTATTTT
CASSKRGAGDTQYF
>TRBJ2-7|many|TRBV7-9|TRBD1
TGTGCCAGCAGCCATCGGACAGGGGGAGCCTACGAGCAGTACTTC
CASSHRTGGAYEQYF